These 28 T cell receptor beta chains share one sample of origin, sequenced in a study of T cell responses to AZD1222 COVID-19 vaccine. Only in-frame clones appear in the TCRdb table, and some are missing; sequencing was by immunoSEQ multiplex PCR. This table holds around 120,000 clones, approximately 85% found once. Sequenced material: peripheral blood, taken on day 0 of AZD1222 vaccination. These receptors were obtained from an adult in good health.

The CDR3 DNA sequence: TGTGCCAGCACCGCGATAGACAGGGCACGAGGCTACACCTTC. Its translation is CASTAIDRARGYTF. The chain employs TRBV5-5 and TRBJ1-2; TRBD1 agrees at 7 bases. CDR1 and CDR2 from the germline V gene are SGHKS and YYEKEE (reference sequence). V dropped 6 bases and J dropped 8; count of bases not matched to a gene: 13. The CDR3 has 14 residues.

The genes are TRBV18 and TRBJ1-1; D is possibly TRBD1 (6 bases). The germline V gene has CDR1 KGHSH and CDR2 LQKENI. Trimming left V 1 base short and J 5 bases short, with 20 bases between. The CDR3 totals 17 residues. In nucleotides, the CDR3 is TGTGCCAGCTCACCACTGAGTCTGAGAGGGGGAAAGACTGAAGCTTTCTTT. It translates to CASSPLSLRGGKTEAFF.

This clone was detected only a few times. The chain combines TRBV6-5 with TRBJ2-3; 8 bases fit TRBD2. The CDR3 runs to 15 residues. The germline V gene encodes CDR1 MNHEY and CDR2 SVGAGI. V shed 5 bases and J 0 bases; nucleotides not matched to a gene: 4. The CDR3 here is CASSRLARSTDTQYF. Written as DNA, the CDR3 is TGTGCCAGCAGTAGACTAGCGAGGAGCACAGATACGCAGTATTTT.

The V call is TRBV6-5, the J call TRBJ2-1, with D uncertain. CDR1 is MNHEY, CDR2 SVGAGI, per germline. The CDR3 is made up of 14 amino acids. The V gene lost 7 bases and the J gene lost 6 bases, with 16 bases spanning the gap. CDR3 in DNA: TGTGCCAGCACCCCCTATAGGTCGAGCAATGAGCAGTTCTTC. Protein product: CASTPYRSSNEQFF.

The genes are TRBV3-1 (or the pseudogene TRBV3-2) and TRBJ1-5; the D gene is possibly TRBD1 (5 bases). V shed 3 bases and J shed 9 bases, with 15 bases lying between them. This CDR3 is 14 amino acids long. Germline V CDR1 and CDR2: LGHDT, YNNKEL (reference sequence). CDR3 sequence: CASSHRDGEGPQHF. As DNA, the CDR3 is TGTGCCAGCAGCCATCGGGACGGCGAGGGGCCCCAGCATTTT.

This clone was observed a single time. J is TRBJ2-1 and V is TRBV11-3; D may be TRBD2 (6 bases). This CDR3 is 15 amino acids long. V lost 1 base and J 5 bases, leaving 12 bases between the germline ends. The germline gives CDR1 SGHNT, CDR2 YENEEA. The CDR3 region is CASSLGRGGHNEQFF. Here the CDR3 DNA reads TGTGCCAGCAGCTTAGGGCGGGGTGGCCACAATGAGCAGTTCTTC. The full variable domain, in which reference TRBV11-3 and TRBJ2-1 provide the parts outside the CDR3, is EAGVVQSPRYKIIEKKQPVAFWCNPISGHNTLYWYLQNLGQGPELLIRYENEEAVDDSQLPKDRFSAERLKGVDSTLKIQPAELGDSAVYLCASSLGRGGHNEQFFGPGTRLTVL.

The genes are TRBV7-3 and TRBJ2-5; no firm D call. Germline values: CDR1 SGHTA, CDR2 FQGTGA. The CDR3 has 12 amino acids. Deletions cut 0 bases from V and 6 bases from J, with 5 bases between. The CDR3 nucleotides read TGTGCCAGCAGCTTAACGGGAAAGACCCAGTACTTC. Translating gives CASSLTGKTQYF.

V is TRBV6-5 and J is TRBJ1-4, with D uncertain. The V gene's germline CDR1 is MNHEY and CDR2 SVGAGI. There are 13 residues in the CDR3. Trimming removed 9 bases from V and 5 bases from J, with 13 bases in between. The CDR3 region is CASGPQLNEKLFF. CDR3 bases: TGTGCCAGTGGGCCACAGCTGAATGAAAAACTGTTTTTT.

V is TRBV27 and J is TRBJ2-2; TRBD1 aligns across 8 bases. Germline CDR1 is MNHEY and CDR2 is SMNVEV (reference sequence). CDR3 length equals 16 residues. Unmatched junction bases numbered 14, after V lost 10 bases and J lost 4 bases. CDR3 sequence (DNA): TGTGCCACCGGACAGGGAGGAATCCCTACCACCGGGGAGCTGTTTTTT. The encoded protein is CATGQGGIPTTGELFF.

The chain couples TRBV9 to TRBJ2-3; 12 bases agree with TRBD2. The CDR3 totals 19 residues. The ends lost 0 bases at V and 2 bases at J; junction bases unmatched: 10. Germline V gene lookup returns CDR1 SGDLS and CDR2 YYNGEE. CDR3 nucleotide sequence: TGTGCCAGCAGCGTAGATGCTAGCGGGGGGGTGGGACCCACAGATACGCAGTATTTT. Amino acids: CASSVDASGGVGPTDTQYF.

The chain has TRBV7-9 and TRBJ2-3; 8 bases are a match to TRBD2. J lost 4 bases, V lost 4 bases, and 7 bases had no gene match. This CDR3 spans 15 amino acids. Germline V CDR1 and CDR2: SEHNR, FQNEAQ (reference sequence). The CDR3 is CASSSRTSPSDTQYF. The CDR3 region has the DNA TGTGCCAGCAGCTCTCGGACTAGCCCATCAGATACGCAGTATTTT.

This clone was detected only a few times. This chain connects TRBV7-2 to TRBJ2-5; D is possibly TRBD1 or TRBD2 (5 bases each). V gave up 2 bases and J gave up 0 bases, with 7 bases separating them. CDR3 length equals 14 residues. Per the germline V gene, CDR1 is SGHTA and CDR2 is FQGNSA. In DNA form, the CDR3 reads TGTGCCAGCAGCTTATGGGGGTACCAAGAGACCCAGTACTTC. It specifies CASSLWGYQETQYF.

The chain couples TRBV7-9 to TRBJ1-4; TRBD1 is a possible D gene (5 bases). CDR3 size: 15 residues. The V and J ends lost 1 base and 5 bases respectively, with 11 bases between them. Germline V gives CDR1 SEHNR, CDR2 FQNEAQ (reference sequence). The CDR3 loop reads CASSLGGGQNEKLFF. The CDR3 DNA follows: TGTGCCAGCAGCTTAGGGGGCGGGCAGAATGAAAAACTGTTTTTT.

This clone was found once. Written as DNA, the CDR3 is TGTGCCAGCAGTTTAGACAGGGCGTGGACTGAAGCTTTCTTT. Amino acid sequence: CASSLDRAWTEAFF. The chain has TRBV27 and TRBJ1-1; 7 bases align to TRBD1. The CDR3 runs 14 residues. J was trimmed by 5 bases and V by 2 bases; bases with no gene match: 5. CDR1 MNHEY and CDR2 SMNVEV come from the germline V gene (reference sequence).

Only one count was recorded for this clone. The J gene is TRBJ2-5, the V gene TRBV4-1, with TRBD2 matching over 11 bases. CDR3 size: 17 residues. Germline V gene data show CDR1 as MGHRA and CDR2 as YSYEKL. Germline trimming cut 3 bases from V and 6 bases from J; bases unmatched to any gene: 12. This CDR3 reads CASSHLLSGGAVKTQYF. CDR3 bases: TGCGCCAGCAGCCACCTACTTAGCGGGGGGGCCGTGAAGACCCAGTACTTC.

CDR3 sequence (DNA): TGTGCCACCAGTGATTTCCGGGGAAGGGGGGCCTACAATGAGCAGTTCTTC. Amino acids: CATSDFRGRGAYNEQFF. The chain has TRBV24-1 and TRBJ2-1; either TRBD1 or TRBD2 may fit D (6 bases each). Germline CDR1 and CDR2: KGHDR and SFDVKD. The CDR3 is made up of 17 amino acids. V was trimmed by 1 base and J by 2 bases, leaving 14 bases between them.

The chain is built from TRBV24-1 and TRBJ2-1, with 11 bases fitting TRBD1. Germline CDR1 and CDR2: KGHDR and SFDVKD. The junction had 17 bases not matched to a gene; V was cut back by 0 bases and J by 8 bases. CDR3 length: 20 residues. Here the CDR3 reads CATSDLPGQGASAAGDEQFF. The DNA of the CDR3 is TGTGCCACCAGTGATTTGCCAGGACAGGGGGCGTCGGCTGCGGGGGATGAGCAGTTCTTC.

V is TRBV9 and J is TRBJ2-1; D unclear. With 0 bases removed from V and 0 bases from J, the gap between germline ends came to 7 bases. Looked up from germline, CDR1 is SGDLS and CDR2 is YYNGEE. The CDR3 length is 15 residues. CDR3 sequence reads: CASSVDRDSYNEQFF. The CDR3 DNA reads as TGTGCCAGCAGCGTAGATCGAGACTCCTACAATGAGCAGTTCTTC.

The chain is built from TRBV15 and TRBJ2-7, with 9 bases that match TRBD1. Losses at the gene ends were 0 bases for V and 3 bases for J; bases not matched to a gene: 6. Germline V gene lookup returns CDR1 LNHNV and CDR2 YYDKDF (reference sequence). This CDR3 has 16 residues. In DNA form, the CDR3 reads TGTGCCACCAGCAGAGATCTTGGGACAGGGATCTACGAGCAGTACTTC. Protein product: CATSRDLGTGIYEQYF.

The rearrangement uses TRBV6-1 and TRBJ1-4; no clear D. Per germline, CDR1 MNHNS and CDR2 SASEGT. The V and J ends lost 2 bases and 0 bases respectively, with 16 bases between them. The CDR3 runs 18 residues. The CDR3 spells CASSEPPPGIATNEKLFF. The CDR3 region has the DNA TGTGCCAGCAGTGAACCCCCCCCGGGAATTGCAACTAATGAAAAACTGTTTTTT.

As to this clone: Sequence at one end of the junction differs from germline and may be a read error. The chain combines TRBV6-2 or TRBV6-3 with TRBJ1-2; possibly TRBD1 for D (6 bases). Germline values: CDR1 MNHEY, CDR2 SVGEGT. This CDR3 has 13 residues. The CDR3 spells CASSYLQGGGYTF. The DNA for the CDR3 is TGTGCCAGCAGCTACTTACAGGGAGGTGGCTACACCTTC.

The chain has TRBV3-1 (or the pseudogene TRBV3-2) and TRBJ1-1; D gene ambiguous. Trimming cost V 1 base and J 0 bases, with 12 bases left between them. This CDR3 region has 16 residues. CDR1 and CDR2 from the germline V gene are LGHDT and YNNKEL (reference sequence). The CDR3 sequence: CASSQAPGSMNTEAFF. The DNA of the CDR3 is TGTGCCAGCAGCCAAGCCCCGGGAAGTATGAACACTGAAGCTTTCTTT.

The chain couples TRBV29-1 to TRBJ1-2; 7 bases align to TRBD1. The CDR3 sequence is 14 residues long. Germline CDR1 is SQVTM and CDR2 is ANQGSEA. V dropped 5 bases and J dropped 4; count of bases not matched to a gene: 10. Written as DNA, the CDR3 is TGCAGCGTTCGGCTTACAGGGGAGAGCTATGGCTACACCTTC. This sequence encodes CSVRLTGESYGYTF.

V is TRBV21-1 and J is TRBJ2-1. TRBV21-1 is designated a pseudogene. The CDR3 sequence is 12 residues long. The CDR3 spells CASSKGHNEQFF. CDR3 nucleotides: TGTGCCAGCAGCAAAGGACACAATGAGCAGTTCTTC.

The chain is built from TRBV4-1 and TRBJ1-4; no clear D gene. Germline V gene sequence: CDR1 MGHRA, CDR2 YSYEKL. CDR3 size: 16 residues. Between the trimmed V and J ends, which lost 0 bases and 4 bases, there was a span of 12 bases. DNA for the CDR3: TGCGCCAGCAGCCAAGATCGGGGTGTCGTTAATGAAAAACTGTTTTTT. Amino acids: CASSQDRGVVNEKLFF.

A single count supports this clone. This chain's CDR3 is CASSLSKSRTDTQYF. CDR3 bases: TGTGCCAGCAGTTTATCGAAAAGTAGAACAGATACGCAGTATTTT. The genes are TRBV27 and TRBJ2-3; no firm D call. The CDR3 has 15 amino acids. CDR1 and CDR2 from the germline V gene are MNHEY and SMNVEV (reference sequence). V gave up 0 bases and J gave up 3 bases, with 10 bases separating them.

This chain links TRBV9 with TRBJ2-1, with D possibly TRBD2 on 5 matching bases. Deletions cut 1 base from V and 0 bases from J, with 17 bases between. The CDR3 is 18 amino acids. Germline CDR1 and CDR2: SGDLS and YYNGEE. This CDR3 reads CASSVPASRGSSYNEQFF. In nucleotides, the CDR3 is TGTGCCAGCAGCGTACCTGCATCCCGGGGAAGCTCCTACAATGAGCAGTTCTTC.

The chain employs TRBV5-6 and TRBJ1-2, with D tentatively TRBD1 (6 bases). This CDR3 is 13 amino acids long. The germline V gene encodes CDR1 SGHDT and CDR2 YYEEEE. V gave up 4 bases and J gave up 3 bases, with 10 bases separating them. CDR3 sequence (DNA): TGTGCCAGCAGCCAACAGGGCGACTATGGCTACACCTTC. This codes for CASSQQGDYGYTF.